This T cell receptor (beta chain) came from a study of blood T cell repertoires in COVID-19. Study details: Donors in the United States, Italy and Spain gave samples during acute or convalescent COVID-19. PBMCs, B-cell-depleted T cells, or T cells were the source of the cDNA or gDNA that made up the material.

Assay: immunoSEQ multiplex PCR; the TCRdb copy retains only in-frame clones and omits some. The sample includes under 85,000 clones, around four fifths of them seen just once. The CDR3 is 14 residues long. Per the germline V gene, CDR1 is SGHTA and CDR2 is FQGTGA. Deletions cut 5 bases from V and 5 bases from J, with 15 bases between. Sequenced material: peripheral blood. This sequence originates from a human donor in a cohort sampled during active COVID-19. The rearrangement uses TRBV7-3 and TRBJ1-1, with TRBD1 as a possible D gene (6 bases). DNA for the CDR3: TGTGCCAGCAGCGTAGGGGGGGCCGGTACTGAAGCTTTCTTT. Its translation: CASSVGGAGTEAFF.